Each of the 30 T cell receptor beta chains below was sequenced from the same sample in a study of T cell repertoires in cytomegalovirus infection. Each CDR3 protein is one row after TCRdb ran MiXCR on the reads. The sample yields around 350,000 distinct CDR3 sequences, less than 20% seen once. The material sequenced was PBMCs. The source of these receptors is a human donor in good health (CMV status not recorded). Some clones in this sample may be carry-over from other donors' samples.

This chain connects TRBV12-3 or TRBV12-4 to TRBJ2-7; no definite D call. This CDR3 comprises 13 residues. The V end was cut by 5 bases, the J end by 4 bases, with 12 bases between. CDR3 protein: CASSPQYSYEQYF. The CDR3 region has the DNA TGTGCCAGCAGTCCGCAGTACTCGTACGAGCAGTACTTC.

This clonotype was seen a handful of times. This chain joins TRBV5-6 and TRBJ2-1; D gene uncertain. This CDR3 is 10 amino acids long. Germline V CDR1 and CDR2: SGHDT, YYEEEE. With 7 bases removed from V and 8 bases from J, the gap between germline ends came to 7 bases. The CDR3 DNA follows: TGTGCCAGCGGAGTCGATGAGCAGTTCTTC. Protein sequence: CASGVDEQFF.

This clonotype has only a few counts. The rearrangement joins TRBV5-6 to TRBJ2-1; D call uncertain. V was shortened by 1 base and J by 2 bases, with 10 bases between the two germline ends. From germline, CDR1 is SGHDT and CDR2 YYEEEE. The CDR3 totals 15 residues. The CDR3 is CASSLFATAYNEQFF. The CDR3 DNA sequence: TGTGCCAGCAGCTTGTTCGCGACGGCCTACAATGAGCAGTTCTTC.

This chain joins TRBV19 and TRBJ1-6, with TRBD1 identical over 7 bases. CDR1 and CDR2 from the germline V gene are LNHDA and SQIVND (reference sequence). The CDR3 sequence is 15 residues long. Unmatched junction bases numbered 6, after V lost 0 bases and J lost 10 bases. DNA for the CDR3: TGTGCCAGTAGTATAGATCGTAACAGGGGATCACCCCTCCACTTT. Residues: CASSIDRNRGSPLHF.

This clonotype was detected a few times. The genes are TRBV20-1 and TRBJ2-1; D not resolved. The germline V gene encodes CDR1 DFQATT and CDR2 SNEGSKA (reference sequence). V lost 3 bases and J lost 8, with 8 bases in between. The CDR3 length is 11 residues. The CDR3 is CSASKVDEQFF. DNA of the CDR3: TGCAGTGCTAGTAAGGTGGATGAGCAGTTCTTC.

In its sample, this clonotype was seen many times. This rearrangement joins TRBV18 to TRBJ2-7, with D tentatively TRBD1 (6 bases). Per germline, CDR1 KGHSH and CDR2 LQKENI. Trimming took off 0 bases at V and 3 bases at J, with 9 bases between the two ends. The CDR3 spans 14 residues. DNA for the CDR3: TGTGCCAGCTCACCACCGGACAGAGACTACGAGCAGTACTTC. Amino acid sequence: CASSPPDRDYEQYF.

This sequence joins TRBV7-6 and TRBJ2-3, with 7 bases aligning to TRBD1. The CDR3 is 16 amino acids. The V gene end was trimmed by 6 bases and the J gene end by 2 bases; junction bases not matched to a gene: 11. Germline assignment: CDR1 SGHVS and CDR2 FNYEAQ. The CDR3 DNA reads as TGTGCCAGCAGACTTAATTGGGACAGAGACACAGATACGCAGTATTTT. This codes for CASRLNWDRDTDTQYF.

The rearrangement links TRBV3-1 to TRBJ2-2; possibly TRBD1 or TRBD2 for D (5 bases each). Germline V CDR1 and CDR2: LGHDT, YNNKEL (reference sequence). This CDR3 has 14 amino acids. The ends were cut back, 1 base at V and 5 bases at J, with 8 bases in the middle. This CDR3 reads CASSQGGRTGELFF. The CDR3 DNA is TGTGCCAGCAGCCAAGGGGGACGGACCGGGGAGCTGTTTTTT.

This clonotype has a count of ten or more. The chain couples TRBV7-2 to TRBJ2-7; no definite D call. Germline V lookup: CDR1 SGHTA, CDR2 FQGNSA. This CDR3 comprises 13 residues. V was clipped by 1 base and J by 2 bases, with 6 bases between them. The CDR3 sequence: CASSLERPYEQYF. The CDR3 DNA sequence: TGTGCCAGCAGCTTAGAACGGCCCTACGAGCAGTACTTC.

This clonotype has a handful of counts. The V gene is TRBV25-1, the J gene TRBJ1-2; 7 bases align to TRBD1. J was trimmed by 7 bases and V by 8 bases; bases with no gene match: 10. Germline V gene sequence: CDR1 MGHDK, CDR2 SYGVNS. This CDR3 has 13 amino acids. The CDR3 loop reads CASRRQGGLGYTF. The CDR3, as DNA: TGTGCCAGCCGAAGACAGGGCGGACTTGGCTACACCTTC.

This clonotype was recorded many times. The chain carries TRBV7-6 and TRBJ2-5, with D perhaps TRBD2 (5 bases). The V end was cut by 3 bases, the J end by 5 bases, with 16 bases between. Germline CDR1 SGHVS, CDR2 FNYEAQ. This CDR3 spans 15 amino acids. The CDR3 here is CASSFSGIPGETQYF. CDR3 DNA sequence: TGTGCCAGCAGCTTCTCCGGCATACCGGGGGAGACCCAGTACTTC. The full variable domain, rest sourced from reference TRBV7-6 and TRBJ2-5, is GAGVSQSPRYKVTKRGQDVALRCDPISGHVSLYWYRQALGQGPEFLTYFNYEAQQDKSGLPNDRFSAERPEGSISTLTIQRTEQRDSAMYRCASSFSGIPGETQYFGPGTRLLVL.

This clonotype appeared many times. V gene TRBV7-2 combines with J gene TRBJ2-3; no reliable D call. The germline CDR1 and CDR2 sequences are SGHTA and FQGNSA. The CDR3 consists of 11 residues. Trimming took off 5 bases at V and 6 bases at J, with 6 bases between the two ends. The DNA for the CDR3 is TGTGCCAGCAGCACCGAGGATACGCAGTATTTT. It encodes CASSTEDTQYF. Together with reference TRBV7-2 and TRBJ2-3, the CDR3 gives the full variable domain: GAGVSQSPSNKVTEKGKDVELRCDPISGHTALYWYRQSLGQGLEFLIYFQGNSAPDKSGLPSDRFSAERTGGSVSTLTIQRTQQEDSAVYLCASSTEDTQYFGPGTRLTVL.

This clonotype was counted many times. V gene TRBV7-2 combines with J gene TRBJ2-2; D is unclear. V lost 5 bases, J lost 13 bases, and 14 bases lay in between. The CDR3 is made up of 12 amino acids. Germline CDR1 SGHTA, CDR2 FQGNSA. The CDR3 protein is CASSPPGLRLFF. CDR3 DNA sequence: TGTGCCAGCAGCCCCCCTGGGCTTAGGCTGTTTTTT.

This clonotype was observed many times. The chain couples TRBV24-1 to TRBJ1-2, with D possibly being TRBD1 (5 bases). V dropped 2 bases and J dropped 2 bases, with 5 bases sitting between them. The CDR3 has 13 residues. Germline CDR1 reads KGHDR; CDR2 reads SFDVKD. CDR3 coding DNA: TGTGCCACCAGTGATTCAGGGAACTATGGCTACACCTTC. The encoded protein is CATSDSGNYGYTF.

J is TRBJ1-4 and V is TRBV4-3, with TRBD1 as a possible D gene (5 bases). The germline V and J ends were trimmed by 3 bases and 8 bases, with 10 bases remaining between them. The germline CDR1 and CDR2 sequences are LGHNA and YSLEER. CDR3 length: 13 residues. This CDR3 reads CASSQGLGEKLFF. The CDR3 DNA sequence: TGCGCCAGCAGCCAGGGGCTTGGGGAAAAACTGTTTTTT.

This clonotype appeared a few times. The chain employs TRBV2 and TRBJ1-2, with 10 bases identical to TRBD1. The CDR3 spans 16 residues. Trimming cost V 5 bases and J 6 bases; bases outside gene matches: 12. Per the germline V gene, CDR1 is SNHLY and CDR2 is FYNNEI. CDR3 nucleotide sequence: TGTGCCAGCAGTCCTAAACCGGGACAGGGGCTCGATGGCTACACCTTC. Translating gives CASSPKPGQGLDGYTF.

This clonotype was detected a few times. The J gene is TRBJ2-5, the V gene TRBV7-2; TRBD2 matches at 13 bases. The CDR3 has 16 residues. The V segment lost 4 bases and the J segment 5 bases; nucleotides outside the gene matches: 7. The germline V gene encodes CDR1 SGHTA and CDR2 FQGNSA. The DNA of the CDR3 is TGTGCCAGCAGCTCCTCAGGACTAGCGGGGGCGGAGACCCAGTACTTC. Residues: CASSSSGLAGAETQYF.

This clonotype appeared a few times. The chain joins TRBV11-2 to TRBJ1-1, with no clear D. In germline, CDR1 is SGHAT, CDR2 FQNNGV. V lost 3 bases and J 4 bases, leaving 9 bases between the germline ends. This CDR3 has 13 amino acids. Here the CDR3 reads CASSFTEGTEAFF. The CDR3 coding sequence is TGTGCCAGCAGCTTCACGGAGGGCACTGAAGCTTTCTTT.

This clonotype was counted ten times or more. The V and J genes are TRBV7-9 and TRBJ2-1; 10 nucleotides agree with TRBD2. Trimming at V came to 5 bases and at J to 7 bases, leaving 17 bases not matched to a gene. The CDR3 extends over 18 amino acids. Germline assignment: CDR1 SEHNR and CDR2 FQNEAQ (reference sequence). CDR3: CASSPAVRGSGRLNEQFF. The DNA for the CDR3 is TGTGCCAGCAGCCCTGCCGTCCGGGGTAGCGGGAGGTTGAATGAGCAGTTCTTC.

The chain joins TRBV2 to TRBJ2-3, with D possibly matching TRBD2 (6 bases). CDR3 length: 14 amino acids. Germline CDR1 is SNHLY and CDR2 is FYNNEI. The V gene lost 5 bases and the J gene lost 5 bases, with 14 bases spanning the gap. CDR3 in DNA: TGTGCCAGCAGTTGGTCTAGCGCTGAAGATACGCAGTATTTT. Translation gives CASSWSSAEDTQYF.

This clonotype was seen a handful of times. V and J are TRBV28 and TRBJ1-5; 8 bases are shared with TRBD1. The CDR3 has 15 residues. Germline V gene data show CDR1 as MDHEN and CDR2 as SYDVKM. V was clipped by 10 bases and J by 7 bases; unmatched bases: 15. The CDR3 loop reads CATIARRGHSQPQHF. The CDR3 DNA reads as TGTGCCACCATAGCCCGCAGGGGGCATAGCCAGCCCCAGCATTTT.

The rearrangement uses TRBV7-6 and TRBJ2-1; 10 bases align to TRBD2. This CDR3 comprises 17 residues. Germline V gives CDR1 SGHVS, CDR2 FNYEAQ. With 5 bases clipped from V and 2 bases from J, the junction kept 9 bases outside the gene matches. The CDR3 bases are TGTGCCAGCAGCCCGCGACTAGCGGGTGGGCCCTACAATGAGCAGTTCTTC. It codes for CASSPRLAGGPYNEQFF.

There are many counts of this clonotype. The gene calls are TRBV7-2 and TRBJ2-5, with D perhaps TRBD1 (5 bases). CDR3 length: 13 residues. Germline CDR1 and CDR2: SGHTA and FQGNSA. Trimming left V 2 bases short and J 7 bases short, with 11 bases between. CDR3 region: CASSLTGIVTQYF. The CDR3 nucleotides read TGTGCCAGCAGCTTAACAGGAATAGTGACCCAGTACTTC.

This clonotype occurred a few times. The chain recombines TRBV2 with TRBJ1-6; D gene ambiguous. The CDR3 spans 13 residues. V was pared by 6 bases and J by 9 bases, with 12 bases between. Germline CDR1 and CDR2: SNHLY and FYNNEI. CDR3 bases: TGTGCCAGCAGAGCAGAGATGGGTTCACCCCTCCACTTT. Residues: CASRAEMGSPLHF.

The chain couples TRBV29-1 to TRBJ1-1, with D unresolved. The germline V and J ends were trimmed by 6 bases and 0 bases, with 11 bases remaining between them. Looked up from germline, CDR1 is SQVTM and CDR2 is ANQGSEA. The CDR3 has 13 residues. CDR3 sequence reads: CSVDVNMNTEAFF. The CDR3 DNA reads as TGCAGCGTCGACGTCAACATGAACACTGAAGCTTTCTTT.

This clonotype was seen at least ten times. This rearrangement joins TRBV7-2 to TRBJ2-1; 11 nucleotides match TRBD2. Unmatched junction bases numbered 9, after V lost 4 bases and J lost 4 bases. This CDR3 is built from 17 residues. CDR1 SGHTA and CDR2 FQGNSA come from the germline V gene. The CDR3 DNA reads TGTGCCAGCAGCTCGGGACTAGCGGATCCTATTTACAATGAGCAGTTCTTC. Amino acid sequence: CASSSGLADPIYNEQFF. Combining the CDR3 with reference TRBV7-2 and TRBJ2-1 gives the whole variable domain GAGVSQSPSNKVTEKGKDVELRCDPISGHTALYWYRQSLGQGLEFLIYFQGNSAPDKSGLPSDRFSAERTGGSVSTLTIQRTQQEDSAVYLCASSSGLADPIYNEQFFGPGTRLTVL.

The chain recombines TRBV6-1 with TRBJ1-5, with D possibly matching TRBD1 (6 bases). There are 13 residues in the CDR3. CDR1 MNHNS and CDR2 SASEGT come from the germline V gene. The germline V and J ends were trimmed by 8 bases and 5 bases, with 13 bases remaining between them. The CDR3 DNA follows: TGTGCCAGCCGTCAGGGGTGGGATCAGCCCCAGCATTTT. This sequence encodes CASRQGWDQPQHF.

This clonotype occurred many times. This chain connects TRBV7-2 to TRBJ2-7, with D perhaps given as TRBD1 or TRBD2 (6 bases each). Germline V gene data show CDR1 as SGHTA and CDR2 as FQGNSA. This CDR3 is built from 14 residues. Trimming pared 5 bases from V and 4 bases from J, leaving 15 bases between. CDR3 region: CASSRGTTDYEQYF. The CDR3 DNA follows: TGTGCCAGCAGCCGCGGGACAACTGATTACGAGCAGTACTTC.

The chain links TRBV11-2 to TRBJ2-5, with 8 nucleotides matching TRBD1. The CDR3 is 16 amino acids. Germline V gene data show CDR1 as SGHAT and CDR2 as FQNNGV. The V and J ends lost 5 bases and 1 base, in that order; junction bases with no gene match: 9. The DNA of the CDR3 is TGTGCCAGCAGCCCCCGGGACAGGTCGACCCAAGAGACCCAGTACTTC. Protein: CASSPRDRSTQETQYF.

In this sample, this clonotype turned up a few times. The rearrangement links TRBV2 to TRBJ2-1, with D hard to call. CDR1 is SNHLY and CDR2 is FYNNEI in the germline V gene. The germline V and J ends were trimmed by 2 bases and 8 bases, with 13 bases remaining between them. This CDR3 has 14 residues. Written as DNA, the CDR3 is TGTGCCAGCAGTGAACGAAGTGGGTTGGATGAGCAGTTCTTC. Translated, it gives CASSERSGLDEQFF.